Each of the 13 T cell receptor beta chains below was sequenced from the same sample in a study of T cell changes during pregnancy in multiple sclerosis. Sequencing was performed with immunoSEQ multiplex PCR; in TCRdb, only in-frame clones are kept and a portion is missing. The sample yields about 110,000 clones, approximately 93% seen once. This sample comprised peripheral blood, obtained after pregnancy. These receptors all come from a female donor with multiple sclerosis, enrolled in a pregnancy study.

In DNA, the CDR3 is TGTGCCAGCTCACCGGTTGGTACGGCTAACTATGGCTACACCTTC. As protein: CASSPVGTANYGYTF. The chain joins TRBV18 to TRBJ1-2, with D unresolved. V shed 3 bases and J shed 0 bases, with 11 bases lying between them. The CDR3 is 15 amino acids. Germline V gene data show CDR1 as KGHSH and CDR2 as LQKENI.

V is TRBV29-1 and J is TRBJ2-5; no clear D gene. Germline CDR1 and CDR2: SQVTM and ANQGSEA. Deletions cut 0 bases from V and 4 bases from J, with 9 bases between. The CDR3 runs to 13 residues. The CDR3 nucleotides read TGCAGCGTTGAAGATAAGCGCCCAGAGACCCAGTACTTC. This gives the protein CSVEDKRPETQYF.

The J gene is TRBJ2-2, the V gene TRBV19; no clear D. The CDR3 extends over 14 amino acids. Germline V gene sequence: CDR1 LNHDA, CDR2 SQIVND (reference sequence). Between the trimmed V and J ends, which lost 5 bases and 2 bases, there was a span of 9 bases. The DNA of the CDR3 is TGTGCCAGTAGTCTAGGCAGAAACACCGGGGAGCTGTTTTTT. The encoded protein is CASSLGRNTGELFF.

J is TRBJ2-4 and V is TRBV13, with D maybe TRBD1 (7 bases). There are 14 residues in the CDR3. Germline CDR1 PRHDT, CDR2 FYEKMQ (reference sequence). Trimming took 7 bases from V and 8 from J, leaving 18 bases between them. The CDR3, as DNA: TGTGCCAGCACTAAAGGGGGCAGGGGGGACATTCAGTACTTC. This encodes CASTKGGRGDIQYF. The variable domain in full, with the rest retrieved from reference TRBV13 and TRBJ2-4, is AAGVIQSPRHLIKEKRETATLKCYPIPRHDTVYWYQQGPGQDPQFLISFYEKMQSDKGSIPDRFSAQQFSDYHSELNMSSLELGDSALYFCASTKGGRGDIQYFGAGTRLSVL.

The genes are TRBV10-2 and TRBJ1-1; no clear D. Germline-derived CDR1 and CDR2 are WSHSY and SAAADI. The CDR3 is 13 residues long. The germline V and J ends were trimmed by 4 bases and 6 bases, with 12 bases remaining between them. In DNA form, the CDR3 reads TGCGCCAGCAGTGTTGTGCAGATCTCTGAAGCTTTCTTT. This translates into CASSVVQISEAFF.

The chain uses TRBV5-1 and TRBJ2-7, with TRBD1 matching 12 bases. J lost 9 bases, V lost 4 bases, and 11 bases had no gene match. This CDR3 comprises 15 residues. CDR1 is SGHRS and CDR2 is YFSETQ in the germline V gene. The CDR3 region is CASSHPGTGGSRQYF. CDR3 DNA: TGCGCCAGCAGCCATCCCGGGACAGGGGGCTCTAGGCAGTACTTC.

The V call is TRBV11-2, the J call TRBJ2-7; 7 bases line up with TRBD1. Germline V CDR1 and CDR2: SGHAT, FQNNGV. The CDR3 sequence is 16 residues long. Trimming at V came to 3 bases and at J to 5 bases, leaving 13 bases not matched to a gene. The CDR3 is CASSFAYRQGSDEQYF. The CDR3 nucleotides are TGTGCCAGCAGCTTTGCGTATAGACAGGGATCCGACGAGCAGTACTTC.

This clone showed up just a few times. The J gene is TRBJ1-2, the V gene TRBV2; no clear D gene. V lost 11 bases and J 4 bases, leaving 17 bases between the germline ends. There are 13 residues in the CDR3. Germline CDR1 and CDR2: SNHLY and FYNNEI. The DNA of the CDR3 is TGTGCCTCCTGCCGCGGGGTTGGCTATGGCTACACCTTC. Translation gives CASCRGVGYGYTF.

This chain connects TRBV7-9 to TRBJ2-3; D possibly corresponds to TRBD2 (6 bases). The CDR3 has 15 residues. Germline assignment: CDR1 SEHNR and CDR2 FQNEAQ (reference sequence). V lost 4 bases to trimming and J lost 11 bases, with 22 bases between them. The CDR3 nucleotides are TGTGCCAGCAGCTCCTCTAGGGACCTACCCGGGAGGCAGTATTTT. Its protein product is CASSSSRDLPGRQYF.

The chain recombines TRBV14 with TRBJ1-3; D perhaps matches TRBD1 (5 bases). CDR1 and CDR2 from the germline V gene are SGHDN and FVKESK. V gave up 4 bases and J gave up 9 bases, with 10 bases separating them. The CDR3 length is 12 residues. CDR3 loop: CASSPSGITIYF. Here the CDR3 DNA reads TGTGCCAGCAGCCCATCAGGGATCACCATATATTTT. The entire variable domain, with the rest obtained from reference TRBV14 and TRBJ1-3, is as follows: EAGVTQFPSHSVIEKGQTVTLRCDPISGHDNLYWYRRVMGKEIKFLLHFVKESKQDESGMPNNRFLAERTGGTYSTLKVQPAELEDSGVYFCASSPSGITIYFGEGSWLTVV.

The chain is built from TRBV2 and TRBJ2-3; D uncertain. The CDR3 loop spans 10 amino acids. V was pared by 10 bases and J by 6 bases, with 8 bases between. Germline V lookup: CDR1 SNHLY, CDR2 FYNNEI. The CDR3 is CANSRDTQYF. The CDR3 DNA follows: TGTGCCAACTCACGGGATACGCAGTATTTT.

This chain uses TRBV10-2 with TRBJ2-3; perhaps TRBD1 as D (5 bases). The germline gives CDR1 WSHSY, CDR2 SAAADI. Trimming left V 5 bases short and J 3 bases short, with 6 bases between. The CDR3 totals 12 residues. The CDR3: CASSPGTDTQYF. CDR3 coding DNA: TGCGCCAGCAGTCCAGGGACAGATACGCAGTATTTT.

The rearrangement joins TRBV14 to TRBJ2-3, with 8 bases identical to TRBD2. The CDR3 loop spans 15 amino acids. V was pared by 6 bases and J by 2 bases, with 7 bases of the junction left unmatched. Germline CDR1 and CDR2: SGHDN and FVKESK. The CDR3 DNA sequence: TGTGCCAGCAGTAAACGGCGGGGGGCCACAGATACGCAGTATTTT. As protein: CASSKRRGATDTQYF.